This record covers a single T cell receptor (beta chain). Each CDR3 protein is one row after TCRdb ran MiXCR on the PCR reads. The data hold about 10,000 distinct CDR3 sequences, with approximately 24% observed a single time. This entry belongs to a study of immune characterization of retroperitoneal liposarcoma. Germline V CDR1 and CDR2: SGHTA, FQGNSA. CDR3 length equals 14 residues. The clonotype comes from a male donor with retroperitoneal liposarcoma. The chain has TRBV7-2 and TRBJ2-1; 8 nucleotides match TRBD2. The DNA end is a closer match to TRBJ2-5, so the J assignment may be wrong. Material: blood. CDR3 region: CASSRGLGQETQYF. The CDR3 region has the DNA TGTGCCAGCAGCCGGGGACTAGGTCAAGAGACCCAGTACTTC.